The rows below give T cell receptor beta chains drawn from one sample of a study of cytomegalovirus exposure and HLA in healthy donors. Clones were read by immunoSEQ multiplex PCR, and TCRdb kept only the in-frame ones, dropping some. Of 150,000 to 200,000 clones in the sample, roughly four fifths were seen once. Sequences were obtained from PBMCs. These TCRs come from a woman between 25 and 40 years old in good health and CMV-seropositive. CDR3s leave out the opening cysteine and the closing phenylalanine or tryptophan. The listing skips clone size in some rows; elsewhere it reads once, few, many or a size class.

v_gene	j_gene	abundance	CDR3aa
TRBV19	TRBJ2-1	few	ASSMGGGWNEQF
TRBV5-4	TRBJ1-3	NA	ASSLTGPGNTIY
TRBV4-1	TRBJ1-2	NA	ASSLGEGTNYGYT
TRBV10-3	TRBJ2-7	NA	ATGTSGPFYEQY
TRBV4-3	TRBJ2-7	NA	ASSQDSATAYEQY
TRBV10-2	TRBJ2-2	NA	ASTNRGNTGELF
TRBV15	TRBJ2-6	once	ATSRDLGVGANVLT
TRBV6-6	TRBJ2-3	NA	ASSYGAVSTDTQY
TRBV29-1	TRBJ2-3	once	SVESGQGPDTQY
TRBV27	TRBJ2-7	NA	ASSDPRRGHYEQY
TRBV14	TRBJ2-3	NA	ASSQDELGDTQY
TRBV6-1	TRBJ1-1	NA	ASTRGIGTEAF
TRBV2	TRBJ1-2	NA	ASSGYRGRDGYT
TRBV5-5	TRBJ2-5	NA	ASSLRRRGPQETQY
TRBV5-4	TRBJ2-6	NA	ASSPNTGANVLT
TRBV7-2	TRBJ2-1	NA	ASSLISANEQF
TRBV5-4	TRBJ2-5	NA	ASTTRDQETQY
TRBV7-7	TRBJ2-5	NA	ASSPTGGGETQY
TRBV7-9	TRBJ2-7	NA	ASSPRLASGIISYEQY
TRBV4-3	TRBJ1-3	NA	ASSQERTETGVNGNTIY
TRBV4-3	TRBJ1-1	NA	ASRRGNVPTEAF
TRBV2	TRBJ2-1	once	ASRGDRSGSYNEQF
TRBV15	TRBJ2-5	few	ATSRTGTGFGETQY
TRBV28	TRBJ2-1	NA	ASSLLRAGQF
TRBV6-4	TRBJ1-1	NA	ASSVEYLNTEAF
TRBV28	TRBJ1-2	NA	ASSFIPGQGSYT
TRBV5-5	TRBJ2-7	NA	ASSSRGLTLRRSYEQY
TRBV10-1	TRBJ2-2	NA	ASSERQPGELF
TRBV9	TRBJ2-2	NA	ASSVGTDTGELF
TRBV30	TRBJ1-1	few	AWAWEAAEAF
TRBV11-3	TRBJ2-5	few	ASSLAGGGKETQY
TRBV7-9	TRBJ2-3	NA	ASSPRTSGGTDTQY
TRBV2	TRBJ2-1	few	ASRVAEKDNEQF
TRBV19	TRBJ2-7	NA	ASSTGQSYEQY
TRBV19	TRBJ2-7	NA	ASSGALAGGEQY
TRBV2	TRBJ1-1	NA	ASDPGQMNTEAF
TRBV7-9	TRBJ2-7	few	SSSTNRQGAIYEQY
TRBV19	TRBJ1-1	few	ASRPRDRLNTEAF
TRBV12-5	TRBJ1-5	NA	ASGLVAGGRQLTQPQH
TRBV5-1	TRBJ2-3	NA	ASSFGGVNTDTQY
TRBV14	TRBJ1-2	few	ASSQDDRGYGYT
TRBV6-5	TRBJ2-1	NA	ASSYRLAYNEQF
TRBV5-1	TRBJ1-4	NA	ASSLHPATNEKLF
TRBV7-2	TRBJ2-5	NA	ASSLVAGGPGIGETQY
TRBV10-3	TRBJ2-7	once	AISDNPFLRIEQY
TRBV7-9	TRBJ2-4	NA	ASSLAGVGYIQY
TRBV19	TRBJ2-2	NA	ASTTQRGVNTGELF
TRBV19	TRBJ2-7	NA	ASSIQDRDYEQY
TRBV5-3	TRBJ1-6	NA	ARSLSRGTPDVSYNSPLH
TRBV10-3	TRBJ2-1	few	AISESDYSYNEQF
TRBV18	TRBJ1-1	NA	ASSPGLQQGEAF
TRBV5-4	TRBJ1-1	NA	ASSLGWQGTTEAF
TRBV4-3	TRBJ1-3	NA	ASSRGTGPGNTIY
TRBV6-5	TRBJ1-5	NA	ASSLTGGSNQPQH
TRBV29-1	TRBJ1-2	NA	SVEDEGGAASNYGYT
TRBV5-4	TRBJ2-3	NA	AGSRELADTQY
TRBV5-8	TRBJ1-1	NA	ASSLEHNTEAF
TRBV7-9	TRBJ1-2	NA	ASSFLDSYGYT
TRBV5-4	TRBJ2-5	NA	ASSFSGSETQY